The 14 T cell receptor beta chains below were found in one sample sequenced in a study of shared clonotypes between healthy human individuals. Some clones are missing from TCRdb's copy, which holds only in-frame ones; the method was immunoSEQ multiplex PCR. The sample has over a million clones, around 97% seen once; the top ten hold 1.2%. Sequencing was carried out using naive CD4+ T cells sorted from blood. Documented subset: CD45RA+ positively selected. These receptors all stem from a man aged 25 to 45 in good health.

This chain connects TRBV6-5 to TRBJ2-3, with 7 bases that match TRBD2. Losses at the gene ends were 5 bases for V and 6 bases for J; bases not matched to a gene: 5. This CDR3 has 13 amino acids. Germline values: CDR1 MNHEY, CDR2 SVGAGI. The CDR3 here is CASSRLAVDTQYF. For the CDR3, the DNA is TGTGCCAGCAGTCGGCTAGCGGTGGATACGCAGTATTTT.

The chain recombines TRBV2 with TRBJ2-7; 9 bases are a match to TRBD1. The CDR3 loop spans 15 amino acids. Germline V gene lookup returns CDR1 SNHLY and CDR2 FYNNEI. J gave up 4 bases and V 0 bases, and 4 bases lay outside the gene matches. This CDR3 reads CASSEAPGQGYEQYF. The CDR3 DNA follows: TGTGCCAGCAGTGAAGCGCCGGGACAGGGTTACGAGCAGTACTTC.

The J gene is TRBJ2-5, the V gene TRBV5-1, with D unclear. The CDR3 consists of 13 residues. The germline V gene encodes CDR1 SGHRS and CDR2 YFSETQ. With 1 base removed from V and 3 bases from J, the gap between germline ends came to 7 bases. This chain's CDR3 is CASSLFLEETQYF. The CDR3 region has the DNA TGCGCCAGCAGCTTGTTTTTGGAAGAGACCCAGTACTTC.

J is TRBJ2-7 and V is TRBV28; 9 positions agree with TRBD1. The CDR3 length is 17 residues. Germline-derived CDR1 and CDR2 are MDHEN and SYDVKM. V gave up 2 bases and J gave up 0 bases; unmatched junction bases: 8. The CDR3 sequence: CASSLPGQGLSSYEQYF. Here the CDR3 DNA reads TGTGCCAGCAGTTTACCCGGACAGGGGCTAAGCTCCTACGAGCAGTACTTC.

The chain has TRBV2 and TRBJ2-3; D is unclear. Germline CDR1 SNHLY, CDR2 FYNNEI. CDR3 length equals 13 residues. Trimming pared 8 bases from V and 1 base from J, leaving 10 bases between. The CDR3 DNA reads as TGTGCCAGCGCCGTGAAGCGCACAGATACGCAGTATTTT. It is translated as CASAVKRTDTQYF.

This chain links TRBV6-6 with TRBJ2-2, with 10 nucleotides matching TRBD1. V lost 5 bases to trimming and J lost 5 bases; unmatched junction nucleotides: 8. Germline V CDR1 and CDR2: MNHNY, SVGAGI (reference sequence). The CDR3 runs to 16 residues. The CDR3 sequence: CASSPRQGAGTGELFF. CDR3 coding DNA: TGTGCCAGCAGTCCCCGACAGGGGGCTGGTACCGGGGAGCTGTTTTTT.

The chain employs TRBV11-3 and TRBJ2-1, with D perhaps matching TRBD1 (5 bases). This CDR3 contains 13 residues. Germline V gene sequence: CDR1 SGHNT, CDR2 YENEEA. Trimming shortened V by 2 bases and J by 12 bases, and 14 bases separated the two germline ends. The CDR3 DNA sequence: TGTGCCAGCAGCTTACTTAGACAGTCTGGGCAGTTCTTC. Its translation is CASSLLRQSGQFF.

CDR3 amino acids: CASGRTEAYEQYF. Written as DNA, the CDR3 is TGTGCCAGCGGAAGGACTGAGGCCTACGAGCAGTACTTC. V is TRBV14 and J is TRBJ2-7, with D possibly matching TRBD2 (5 bases). This CDR3 comprises 13 residues. Trimming stripped 8 bases from V and 2 bases from J, with 13 bases between. CDR1 is SGHDN, CDR2 FVKESK, per germline.

V and J are TRBV28 and TRBJ1-2; 10 bases map to TRBD1. V shed 3 bases and J 3 bases; nucleotides not matched to a gene: 4. The germline V gene encodes CDR1 MDHEN and CDR2 SYDVKM. The CDR3 runs to 15 residues. CDR3 region: CASSFRTGGDYGYTF. The CDR3 DNA is TGTGCCAGCAGTTTTCGGACAGGGGGAGACTATGGCTACACCTTC.

The chain links TRBV5-4 to TRBJ2-7; 9 bases are a match to TRBD1. V was pared by 3 bases and J by 1 base, with 5 bases of the junction left unmatched. Looked up from germline, CDR1 is SGHNT and CDR2 is YYREEE (reference sequence). The CDR3 covers 15 residues. The CDR3 here is CASSSGQGKSYEQYF. Here the CDR3 DNA reads TGTGCCAGCAGCTCCGGACAGGGGAAATCCTACGAGCAGTACTTC.

The chain is built from TRBV9 and TRBJ1-2, with unresolved D. V was trimmed by 3 bases and J by 4 bases, leaving 22 bases between them. Germline V gene lookup returns CDR1 SGDLS and CDR2 YYNGEE. This CDR3 spans 17 amino acids. The CDR3 region has the DNA TGTGCCAGCAGCGGACTGGACCGATACAATTCAGTCTATGGCTACACCTTC. As protein: CASSGLDRYNSVYGYTF.

The CDR3 DNA follows: TGTGCCAGCTCGAGAAACGAACCGAATGAGCAGTTCTTC. Its translation is CASSRNEPNEQFF. The chain is built from TRBV18 and TRBJ2-1; no clear D gene. Germline-derived CDR1 and CDR2 are KGHSH and LQKENI. V lost 6 bases and J lost 7, with 13 bases in between. The CDR3 sequence is 13 residues long.

This clone was seen a single time. V is TRBV9 and J is TRBJ2-1; D might be TRBD2 (7 bases). This CDR3 is built from 15 residues. Germline V gene lookup returns CDR1 SGDLS and CDR2 YYNGEE. The V end was cut by 0 bases, the J end by 9 bases, with 16 bases between. CDR3 sequence: CASSVGPWEGGEQFF. DNA for the CDR3: TGTGCCAGCAGCGTAGGACCGTGGGAGGGGGGTGAGCAGTTCTTC.

The V call is TRBV28, the J call TRBJ1-5; D uncertain. The CDR3 runs to 15 residues. The V end lost 3 bases, the J end lost 0 bases, and 9 bases lay between the germline ends. Germline CDR1 reads MDHEN; CDR2 reads SYDVKM. DNA of the CDR3: TGTGCCAGCAGTTTGATACAGCATAGCAATCAGCCCCAGCATTTT. Protein product: CASSLIQHSNQPQHF.